Included here is one T cell receptor beta chain sequence, with context. CDR3 length: 14 amino acids. Trimming took off 6 bases at V and 2 bases at J, with 14 bases between the two ends. The germline CDR1 and CDR2 sequences are MNHEY and SVGAGI. This record comes from a study of blood T cell repertoires in COVID-19. Generated by immunoSEQ multiplex PCR, the TCRdb table keeps only in-frame clones and is missing some. The sample consists of over 150,000 clones, 70% to 90% of them appearing once. Sequenced input: peripheral blood. This chain joins TRBV6-5 and TRBJ2-7; no firm D call. The receptor was derived from a man aged 45-60 years with active or convalescent COVID-19. CDR3: CASRGQNPAYEQYF. CDR3 sequence (DNA): TGTGCCAGCAGGGGCCAGAACCCAGCCTACGAGCAGTACTTC.